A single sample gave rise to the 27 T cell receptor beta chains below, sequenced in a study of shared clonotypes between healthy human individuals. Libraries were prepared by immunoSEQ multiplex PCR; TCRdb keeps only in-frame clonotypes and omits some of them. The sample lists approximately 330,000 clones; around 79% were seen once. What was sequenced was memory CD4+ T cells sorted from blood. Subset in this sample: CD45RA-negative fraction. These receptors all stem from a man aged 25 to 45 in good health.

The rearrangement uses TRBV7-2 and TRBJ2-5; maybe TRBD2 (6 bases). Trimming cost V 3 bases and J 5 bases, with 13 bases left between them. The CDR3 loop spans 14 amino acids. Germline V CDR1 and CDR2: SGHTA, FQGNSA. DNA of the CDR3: TGTGCCAGCAGCTTCCCGGGGGATTTTGAGACCCAGTACTTC. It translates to CASSFPGDFETQYF.

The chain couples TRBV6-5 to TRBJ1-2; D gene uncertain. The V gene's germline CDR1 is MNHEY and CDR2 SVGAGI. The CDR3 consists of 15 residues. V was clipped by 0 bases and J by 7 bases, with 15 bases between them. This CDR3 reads CASSYSSGVRSGYTF. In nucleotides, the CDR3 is TGTGCCAGCAGTTACTCGTCCGGTGTCAGATCTGGCTACACCTTC.

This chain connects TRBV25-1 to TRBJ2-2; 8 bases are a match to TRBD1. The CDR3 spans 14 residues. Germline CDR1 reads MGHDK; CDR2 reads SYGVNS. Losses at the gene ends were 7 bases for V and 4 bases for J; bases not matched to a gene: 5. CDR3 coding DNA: TGTGCCAGCACGACAGGGGCCCCCACCGGGGAGCTGTTTTTT. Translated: CASTTGAPTGELFF.

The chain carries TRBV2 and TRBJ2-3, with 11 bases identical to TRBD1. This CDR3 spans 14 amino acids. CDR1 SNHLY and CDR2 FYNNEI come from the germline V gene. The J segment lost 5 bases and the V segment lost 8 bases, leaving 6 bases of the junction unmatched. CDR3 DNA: TGTGCCAGCCTCCCGGGACAGGGGGTAGATACGCAGTATTTT. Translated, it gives CASLPGQGVDTQYF.

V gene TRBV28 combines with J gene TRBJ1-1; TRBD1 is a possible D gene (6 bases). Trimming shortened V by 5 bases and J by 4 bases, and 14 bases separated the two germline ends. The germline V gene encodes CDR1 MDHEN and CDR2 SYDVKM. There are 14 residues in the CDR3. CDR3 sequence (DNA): TGTGCCAGCAGTCTAGGGGGGGCGGCCACTGAAGCTTTCTTT. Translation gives CASSLGGAATEAFF. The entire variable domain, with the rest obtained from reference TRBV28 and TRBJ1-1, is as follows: DVKVTQSSRYLVKRTGEKVFLECVQDMDHENMFWYRQDPGLGLRLIYFSYDVKMKEKGDIPEGYSVSREKKERFSLILESASTNQTSMYLCASSLGGAATEAFFGQGTRLTVV.

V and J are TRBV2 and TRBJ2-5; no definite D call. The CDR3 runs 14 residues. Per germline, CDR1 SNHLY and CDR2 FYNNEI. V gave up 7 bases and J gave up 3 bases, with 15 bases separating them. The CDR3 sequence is CASTGSFREETQYF. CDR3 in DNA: TGTGCCAGCACAGGTTCTTTCCGCGAAGAGACCCAGTACTTC.

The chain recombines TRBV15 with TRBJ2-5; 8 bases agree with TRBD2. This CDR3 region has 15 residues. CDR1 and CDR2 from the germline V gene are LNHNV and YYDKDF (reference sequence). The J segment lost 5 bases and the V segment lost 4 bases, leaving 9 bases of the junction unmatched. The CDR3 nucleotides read TGTGCCACCAGCATGAGCCTCGGGGGGGTGGAGACCCAGTACTTC. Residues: CATSMSLGGVETQYF.

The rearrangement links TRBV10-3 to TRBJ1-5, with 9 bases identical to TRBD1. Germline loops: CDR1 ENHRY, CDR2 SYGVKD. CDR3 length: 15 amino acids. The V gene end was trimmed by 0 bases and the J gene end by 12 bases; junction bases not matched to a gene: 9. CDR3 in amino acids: CAISESTAGTGNQHF. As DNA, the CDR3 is TGTGCCATCAGTGAGTCGACAGCCGGGACAGGGAACCAGCATTTT.

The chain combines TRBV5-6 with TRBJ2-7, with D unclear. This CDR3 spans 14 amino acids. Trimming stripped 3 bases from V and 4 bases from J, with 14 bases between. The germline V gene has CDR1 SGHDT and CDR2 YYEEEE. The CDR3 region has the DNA TGTGCCAGCAGCTCGAAGCCGCTGGGATACGAGCAGTACTTC. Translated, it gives CASSSKPLGYEQYF. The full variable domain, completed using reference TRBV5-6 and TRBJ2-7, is DAGVTQSPTHLIKTRGQQVTLRCSPKSGHDTVSWYQQALGQGPQFIFQYYEEEERQRGNFPDRFSGHQFPNYSSELNVNALLLGDSALYLCASSSKPLGYEQYFGPGTRLTVT.

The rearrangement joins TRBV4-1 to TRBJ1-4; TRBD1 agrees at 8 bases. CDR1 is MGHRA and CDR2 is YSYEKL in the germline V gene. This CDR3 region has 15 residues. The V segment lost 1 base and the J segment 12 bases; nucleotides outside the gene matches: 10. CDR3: CASSQAPLGGQELFF. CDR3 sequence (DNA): TGCGCCAGCAGCCAAGCTCCCCTGGGGGGACAGGAACTGTTTTTT.

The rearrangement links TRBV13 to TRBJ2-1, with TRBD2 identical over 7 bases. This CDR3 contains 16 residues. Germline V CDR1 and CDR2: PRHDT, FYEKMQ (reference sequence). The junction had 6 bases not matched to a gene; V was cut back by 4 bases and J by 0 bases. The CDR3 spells CASSSTSESSYNEQFF. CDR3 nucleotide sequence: TGTGCCAGCAGCTCAACTAGCGAGAGCTCCTACAATGAGCAGTTCTTC.

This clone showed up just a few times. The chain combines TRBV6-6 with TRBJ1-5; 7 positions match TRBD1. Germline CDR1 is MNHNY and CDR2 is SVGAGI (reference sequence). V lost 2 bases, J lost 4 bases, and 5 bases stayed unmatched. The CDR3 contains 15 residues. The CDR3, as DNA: TGTGCCAGCAGTTACATGGGGACAGCTAATCAGCCCCAGCATTTT. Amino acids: CASSYMGTANQPQHF.

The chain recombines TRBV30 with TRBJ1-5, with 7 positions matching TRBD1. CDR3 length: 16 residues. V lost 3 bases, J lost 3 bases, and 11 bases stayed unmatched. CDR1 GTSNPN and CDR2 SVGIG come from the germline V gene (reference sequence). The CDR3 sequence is CAWRSKTGQFNQPQHF. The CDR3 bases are TGTGCCTGGAGATCAAAGACGGGACAGTTCAATCAGCCCCAGCATTTT.

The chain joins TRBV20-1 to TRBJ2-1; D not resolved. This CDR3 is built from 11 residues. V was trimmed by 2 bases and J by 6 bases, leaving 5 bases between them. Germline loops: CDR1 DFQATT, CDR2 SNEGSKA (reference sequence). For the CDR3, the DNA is TGCAGTGCTAGACGGGTCAATGAGCAGTTCTTC. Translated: CSARRVNEQFF.

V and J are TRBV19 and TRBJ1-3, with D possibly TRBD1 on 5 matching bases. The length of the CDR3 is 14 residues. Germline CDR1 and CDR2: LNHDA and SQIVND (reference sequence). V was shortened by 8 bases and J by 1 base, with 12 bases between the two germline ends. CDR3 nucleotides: TGTGCCAGTTGGACACTTTCTTCTGGAAACACCATATATTTT. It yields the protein CASWTLSSGNTIYF. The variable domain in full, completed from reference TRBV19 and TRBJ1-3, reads DGGITQSPKYLFRKEGQNVTLSCEQNLNHDAMYWYRQDPGQGLRLIYYSQIVNDFQKGDIAEGYSVSREKKESFPLTVTSAQKNPTAFYLCASWTLSSGNTIYFGEGSWLTVV.

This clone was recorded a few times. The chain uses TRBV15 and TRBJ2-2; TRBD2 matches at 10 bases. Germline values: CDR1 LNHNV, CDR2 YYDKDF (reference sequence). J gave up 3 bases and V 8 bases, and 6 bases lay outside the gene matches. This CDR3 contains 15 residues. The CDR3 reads CATSRGTSDTGELFF. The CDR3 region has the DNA TGTGCCACCTCTAGGGGGACTAGCGACACCGGGGAGCTGTTTTTT.

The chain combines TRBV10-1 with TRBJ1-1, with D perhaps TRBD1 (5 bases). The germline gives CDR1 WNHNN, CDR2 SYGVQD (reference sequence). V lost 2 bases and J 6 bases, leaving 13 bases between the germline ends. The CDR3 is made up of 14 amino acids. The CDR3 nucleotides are TGCGCCAGCAGTGAGACGGGGGGGTTATCTGAAGCTTTCTTT. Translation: CASSETGGLSEAFF.

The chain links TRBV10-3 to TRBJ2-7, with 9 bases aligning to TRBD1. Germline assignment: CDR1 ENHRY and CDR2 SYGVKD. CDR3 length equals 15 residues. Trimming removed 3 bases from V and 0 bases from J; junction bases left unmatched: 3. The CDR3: CAISDSDRGSYEQYF. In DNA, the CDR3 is TGTGCCATCAGTGACTCGGACAGGGGCTCCTACGAGCAGTACTTC.

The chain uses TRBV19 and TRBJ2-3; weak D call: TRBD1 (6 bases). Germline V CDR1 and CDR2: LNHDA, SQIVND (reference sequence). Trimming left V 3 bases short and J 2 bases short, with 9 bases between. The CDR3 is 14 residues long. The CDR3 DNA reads TGTGCCAGTAGTATCGGACAGTACACAGATACGCAGTATTTT. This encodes CASSIGQYTDTQYF.

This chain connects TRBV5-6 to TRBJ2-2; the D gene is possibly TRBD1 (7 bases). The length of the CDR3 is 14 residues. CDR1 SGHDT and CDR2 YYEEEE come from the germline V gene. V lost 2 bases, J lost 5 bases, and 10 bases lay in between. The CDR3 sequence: CASSFGGQTGELFF. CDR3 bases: TGTGCCAGCAGCTTCGGGGGACAGACCGGGGAGCTGTTTTTT.

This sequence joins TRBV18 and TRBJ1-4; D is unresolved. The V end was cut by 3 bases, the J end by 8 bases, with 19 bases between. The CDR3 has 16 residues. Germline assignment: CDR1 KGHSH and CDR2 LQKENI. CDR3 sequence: CASSPQESWGKEKLFF. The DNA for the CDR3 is TGTGCCAGCTCACCCCAGGAGAGCTGGGGAAAAGAAAAACTGTTTTTT. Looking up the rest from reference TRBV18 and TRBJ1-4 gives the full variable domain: NAGVMQNPRHLVRRRGQEARLRCSPMKGHSHVYWYRQLPEEGLKFMVYLQKENIIDESGMPKERFSAEFPKEGPSILRIQQVVRGDSAAYFCASSPQESWGKEKLFFGSGTQLSVL.

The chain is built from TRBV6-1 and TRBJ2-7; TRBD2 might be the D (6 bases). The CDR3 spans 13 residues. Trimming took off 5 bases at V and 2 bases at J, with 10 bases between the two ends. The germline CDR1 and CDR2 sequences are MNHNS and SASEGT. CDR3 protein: CASSRELTYEQYF. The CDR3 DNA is TGTGCCAGCAGTCGGGAGCTAACCTACGAGCAGTACTTC.

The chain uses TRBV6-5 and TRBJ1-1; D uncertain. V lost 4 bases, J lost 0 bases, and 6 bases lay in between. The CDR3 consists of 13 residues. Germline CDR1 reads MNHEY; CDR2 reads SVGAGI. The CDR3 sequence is CASSSNLNTEAFF. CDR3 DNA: TGTGCCAGCAGTTCTAATTTGAACACTGAAGCTTTCTTT.

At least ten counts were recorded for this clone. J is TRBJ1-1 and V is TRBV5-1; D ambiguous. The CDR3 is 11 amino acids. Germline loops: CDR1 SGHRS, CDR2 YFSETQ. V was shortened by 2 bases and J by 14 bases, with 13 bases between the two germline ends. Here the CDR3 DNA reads TGCGCCAGCAGCTTTGGTCTTAGGCGGTTCTTT. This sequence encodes CASSFGLRRFF.

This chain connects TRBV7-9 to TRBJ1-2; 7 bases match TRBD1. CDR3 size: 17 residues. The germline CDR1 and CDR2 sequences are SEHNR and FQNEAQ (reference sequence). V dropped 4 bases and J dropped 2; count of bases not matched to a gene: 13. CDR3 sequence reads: CASSYGGGQVANYGYTF. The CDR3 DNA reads TGTGCCAGCAGCTACGGTGGAGGACAGGTCGCCAACTATGGCTACACCTTC.

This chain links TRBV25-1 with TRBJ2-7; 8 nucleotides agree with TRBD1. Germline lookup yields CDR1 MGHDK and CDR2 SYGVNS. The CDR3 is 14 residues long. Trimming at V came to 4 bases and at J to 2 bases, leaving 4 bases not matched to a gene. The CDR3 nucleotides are TGTGCCAGCAGTGCAGGGGGCCGAGCCTACGAGCAGTACTTC. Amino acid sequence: CASSAGGRAYEQYF.

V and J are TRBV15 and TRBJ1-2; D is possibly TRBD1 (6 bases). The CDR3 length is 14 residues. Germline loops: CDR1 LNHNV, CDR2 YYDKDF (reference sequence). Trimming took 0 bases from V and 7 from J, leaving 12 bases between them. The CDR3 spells CATSRDTGRRGYTF. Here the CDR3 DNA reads TGTGCCACCAGCAGAGATACAGGGCGTCGTGGCTACACCTTC.